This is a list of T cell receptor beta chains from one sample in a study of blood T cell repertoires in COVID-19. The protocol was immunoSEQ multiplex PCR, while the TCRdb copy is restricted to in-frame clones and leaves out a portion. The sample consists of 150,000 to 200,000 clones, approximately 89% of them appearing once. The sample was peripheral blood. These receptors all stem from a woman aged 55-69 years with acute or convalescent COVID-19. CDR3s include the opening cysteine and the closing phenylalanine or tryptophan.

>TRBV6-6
CASKGGPRPAAFF
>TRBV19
CASSIWRGYLNQPQHF
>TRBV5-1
CASSSSGRGVEQFF
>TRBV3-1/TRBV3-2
CASSRGHGGAEAFF
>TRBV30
CALDRGQVNTEAFF
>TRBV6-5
CASSRVDTEAFF
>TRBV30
CAWRRDYGYTF
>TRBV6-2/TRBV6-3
CASSYSSVPSYEQYF
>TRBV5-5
CASRSVRDSNQPQHF
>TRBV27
CASSGQYSYNEQFF
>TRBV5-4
CASSLAIGGARYGYTF
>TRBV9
CASSVATDTQYF
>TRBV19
CASSIRTSGGLAKNIQYF
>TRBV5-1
CASSPWERNEQFF
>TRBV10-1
CASSEFTSLITDTQYF
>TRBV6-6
CASSYSRGTYEQYF
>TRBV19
CASREDTQPQHF
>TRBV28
CASSPGGTDTQYF
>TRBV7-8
CASSSTDRGKSPLHF
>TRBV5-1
CASSPGQGPTYEQYF
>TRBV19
CASRPDPSSYEQYF
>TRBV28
CASSTSRGGPRGKLFF
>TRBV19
CASSIDSGRTDTQYF
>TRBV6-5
CASSYPGTGGASQHF
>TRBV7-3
CASSLAGGSTDTQYF
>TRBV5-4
CASSGTAMNTEAFF
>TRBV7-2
CASSLERERRELFF
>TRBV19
CASSTTGTGGNQPQHF
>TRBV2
CASSEIAGGGFF
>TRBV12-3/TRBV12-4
CASSALTEAFF
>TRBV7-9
CASSSRQSTGMRTEAFF
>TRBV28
CASCHYGTGSYNEQFF
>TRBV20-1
CSASSSGGGNTGELFF
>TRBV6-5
CASRAQGTGELFF
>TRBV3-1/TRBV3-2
CASSQMPSGSYNEQFF
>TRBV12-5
CASGSKLAGVRAQYF
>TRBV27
CASSRTGAKNIQYF
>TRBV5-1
CASSLGPRDETQYF
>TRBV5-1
CASSKTSGRTYEQFF
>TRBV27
CASSFDRGYGYTF